These 10 T cell receptor beta chains share one sample of origin, sequenced in a study of post-analysis software for immune sequencing data. Study results and limitations: Patients had higher frequencies than controls of about five TRBV segments, including TRBV5-6, TRBV5-1 and TRBV20-1.

TCR beta cDNA libraries had unique molecular identifiers. TCRdb re-derived calls from the PCR reads in MiXCR, one entry per CDR3 protein. The sample lists hundreds of thousands of distinct CDR3 sequences, approximately 60% seen once, with around 11% in the top ten. Antigens for these TCRs are unknown. What was sequenced was blood. The receptors stem from a girl aged 2-10 years with multiple sclerosis.

The genes are TRBV6-1 and TRBJ1-2, with a tentative D call TRBD1 (6 bases). The CDR3 is 14 amino acids. V lost 2 bases, J lost 4 bases, and 11 bases lay in between. Germline V gene data show CDR1 as MNHNS and CDR2 as SASEGT. The chain's CDR3 is CASSERTVVYGYTF. The CDR3 DNA reads TGTGCCAGCAGTGAACGGACAGTCGTCTATGGCTACACCTTC.

Here the CDR3 reads CASSRPGTGINQPQHF. DNA of the CDR3: TGTGCCAGTTCCCGTCCCGGGACAGGTATCAATCAGCCCCAGCATTTT. The V call is TRBV6-4, the J call TRBJ1-5, with 8 positions matching TRBD1. Germline assignment: CDR1 MRHNA and CDR2 SNTAGT. This CDR3 is built from 16 residues. The J segment lost 3 bases and the V segment lost 9 bases, leaving 13 bases of the junction unmatched.

Worth noting for this clonotype: The limits of the CDR3 on the DNA are not certain, so only TCRdb's listed CDR3 is given. V usage is TRBV7-9 and J usage is TRBJ1-1. The CDR3 region is 16 residues in length, termini included. Per germline, CDR1 SEHNR and CDR2 FQNEAQ (reference sequence). The CDR3 protein is CASSLEYWGVGTEALF.

The J gene is TRBJ1-2, the V gene TRBV28; 9 bases are a match to TRBD1. CDR1 is MDHEN, CDR2 SYDVKM, per germline. The trim removed 6 bases at V and 5 bases at J, leaving 7 bases unmatched. The CDR3 runs 14 residues. CDR3 sequence reads: CASRMAGTGYGYTF. As DNA, the CDR3 is TGTGCCAGCAGAATGGCGGGGACAGGGTATGGCTACACCTTC.

This clonotype has only a few counts. This chain joins TRBV27 and TRBJ2-7; 12 bases map to TRBD1. The J segment lost 6 bases and the V segment lost 8 bases, leaving 8 bases of the junction unmatched. The germline V gene encodes CDR1 MNHEY and CDR2 SMNVEV (reference sequence). CDR3 length: 14 amino acids. The CDR3 loop is CASARDRGLGEQYF. DNA for the CDR3: TGTGCCAGCGCCCGGGACAGGGGGCTTGGCGAGCAGTACTTC.

This rearrangement joins TRBV5-1 to TRBJ2-1, with 8 bases matching TRBD2. This CDR3 is 15 amino acids long. Looked up from germline, CDR1 is SGHRS and CDR2 is YFSETQ. Losses at the gene ends were 2 bases for V and 9 bases for J; bases not matched to a gene: 10. CDR3 sequence reads: CASSFPGLVGGEQFF. DNA for the CDR3: TGCGCCAGCAGCTTCCCGGGACTAGTAGGGGGTGAGCAGTTCTTC.

The genes are TRBV20-1 and TRBJ2-5; 9 bases are a match to TRBD1. Germline V CDR1 and CDR2: DFQATT, SNEGSKA (reference sequence). V gave up 3 bases and J gave up 1 base; unmatched junction bases: 6. This CDR3 has 15 residues. The CDR3 bases are TGCAGTGCTAGGGGGACAGGGATTACCCAAGAGACCCAGTACTTC. It is translated as CSARGTGITQETQYF.

The chain couples TRBV6-2 or TRBV6-3 to TRBJ2-3, with unresolved D. Trimming cost V 8 bases and J 6 bases, with 12 bases left between them. The germline V gene has CDR1 MNHEY and CDR2 SVGEGT. CDR3 length equals 12 residues. The CDR3 sequence: CASSDISDTQYF. The CDR3 DNA reads TGTGCCAGCTCCGACATCAGTGATACGCAGTATTTT.

This sequence joins TRBV5-6 and TRBJ2-1, with D perhaps TRBD2 (7 bases). The CDR3 runs to 15 residues. V was trimmed by 2 bases and J by 3 bases, leaving 12 bases between them. Germline assignment: CDR1 SGHDT and CDR2 YYEEEE. This CDR3 reads CASSFRGASYNEQFF. The CDR3 region has the DNA TGTGCCAGCAGCTTCCGGGGGGCCAGCTACAATGAGCAGTTCTTC.

The chain couples TRBV6-5 to TRBJ2-4; D gene unclear. With the DNA end fitting TRBJ2-7 better, the J assignment may be wrong. The CDR3 length is 14 residues. Looked up from germline, CDR1 is MNHEY and CDR2 is SVGAGI. CDR3 sequence: CASSYSRVSGEQYF. The CDR3 DNA is TGTGCCAGCAGTTATAGTCGTGTCTCGGGCGAGCAGTACTTC.